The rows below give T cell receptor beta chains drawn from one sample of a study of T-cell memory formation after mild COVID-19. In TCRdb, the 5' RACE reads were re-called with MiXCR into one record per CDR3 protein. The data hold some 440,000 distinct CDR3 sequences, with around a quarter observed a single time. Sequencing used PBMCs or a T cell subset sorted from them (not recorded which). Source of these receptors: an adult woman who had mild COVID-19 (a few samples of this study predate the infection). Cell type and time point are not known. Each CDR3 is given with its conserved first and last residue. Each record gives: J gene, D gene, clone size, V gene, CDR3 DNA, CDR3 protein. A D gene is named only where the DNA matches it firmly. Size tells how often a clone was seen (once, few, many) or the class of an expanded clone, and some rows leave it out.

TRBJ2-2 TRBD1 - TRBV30 TGTGCCTGGAGTGTACTGGACAGGGACACCGGGGAGCTGTTTTTT CAWSVLDRDTGELFF
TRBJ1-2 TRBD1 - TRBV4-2 TGTGCCAGCAGCCACACTGACAGGGACGGCTATGGCTACACCTTC CASSHTDRDGYGYTF
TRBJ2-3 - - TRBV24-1 TGTGCCTCTTCTATGAAAGATACGCAGTATTTT CASSMKDTQYF
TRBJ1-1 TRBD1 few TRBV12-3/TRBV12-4 TGTGCCAGCAGTCCGTGGACAGGGGAAGCTTTCTTT CASSPWTGEAFF
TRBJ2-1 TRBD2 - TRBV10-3 TGTGCCATCAGTGACCTGAGCGGGAGGCCCCGGGATGAGCAGTTCTTC CAISDLSGRPRDEQFF
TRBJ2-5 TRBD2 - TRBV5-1 TGCGCCAGCGGCGGGGGGGCCGATGGTGAGACCCAGTACTTC CASGGGADGETQYF
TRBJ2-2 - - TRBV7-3 TGTGCCAGCAGCTTAAACTCCCCGACAGGTCTCACCGGGGAGCTGTTTTTT CASSLNSPTGLTGELFF
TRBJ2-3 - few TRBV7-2 TGTGCCAGCAGACAGGTTGTTGGCACAGATACGCAGTATTTT CASRQVVGTDTQYF
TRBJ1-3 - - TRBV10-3 TGTGCCAGCACGGTCGGAAACACCATATATTTT CASTVGNTIYF
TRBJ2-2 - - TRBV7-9 TGTGCCAGCAGCTTAGTCGGTTCCCGGACCGGGGAGCTGTTTTTT CASSLVGSRTGELFF
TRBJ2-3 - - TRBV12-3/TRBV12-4 TGTGCCAGCAGTTTAGTGGCAGACCCCACAGATACGCAGTATTTT CASSLVADPTDTQYF
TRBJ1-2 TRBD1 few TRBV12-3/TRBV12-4 TGTGCCAGCAGTCGCCGGGAGGACAGGGTCTATGGCTACACCTTC CASSRREDRVYGYTF
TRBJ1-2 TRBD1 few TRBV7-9 TGTGCCAGCAGCCTCTCAAGATCGGACAGGGGGGACTATGGCTACACCTTC CASSLSRSDRGDYGYTF